These T cell receptor beta chains were read from a single sample in a study of shared clonotypes between healthy human individuals. The method was immunoSEQ multiplex PCR; TCRdb's version includes in-frame clones alone and lacks a portion of them. The sample records under 600,000 clones, roughly 97% being singletons. What was sequenced was naive CD4+ T cells sorted from blood. The receptors were sampled from a woman in her 30s in good health. Each CDR3 is given with its conserved first and last residue. The order of the fields is J gene, clone size, D gene, V gene, CDR3 DNA, CDR3 protein. D genes are given only for firm matches. A clone size is listed for some rows: how often the clone was seen (once, few, many), or a class if it is expanded.

TRBJ1-4	-	TRBD1	TRBV19	TGTGCCAGTAGGACAGGGAAAAATGAAAAACTGTTTTTT	CASRTGKNEKLFF
TRBJ2-2	-	-	TRBV28	TGTGCCAGCAGTTTGAGGAACTACTTGAACACCGGGGAGCTGTTTTTT	CASSLRNYLNTGELFF
TRBJ2-1	-	TRBD2	TRBV11-2	TGTGCCAGCAGCCTTAGGACTAGCGGCCTCTACAATGAGCAGTTCTTC	CASSLRTSGLYNEQFF
TRBJ2-2	-	-	TRBV2	TGTGCCAGCACGTGGGGGAACACCGGGGAGCTGTTTTTT	CASTWGNTGELFF
TRBJ2-1	-	TRBD2	TRBV19	TGTGCCAGTAGTATCAGACTAGCGGGTTCGAGCTCCTACAATGAGCAGTTCTTC	CASSIRLAGSSSYNEQFF
TRBJ1-1	-	TRBD1	TRBV7-2	TGTGCCAGCAGCCGACGACAGGGCCGCACTGAAGCTTTCTTT	CASSRRQGRTEAFF
TRBJ2-7	-	TRBD2	TRBV13	TGTGCCAGCAGCTCCAGCGGGAGTCCCTACGAGCAGTACTTC	CASSSSGSPYEQYF
TRBJ1-2	-	-	TRBV10-3	TGTGCCATCAGTGAGTCGACAACGGTCTATGGCTACACCTTC	CAISESTTVYGYTF
TRBJ2-1	-	TRBD2	TRBV25-1	TGTGCCAGCAGTGATCAGATAGCGGGAGTGGGTTATGAGCAGTTCTTC	CASSDQIAGVGYEQFF
TRBJ2-5	once	TRBD2	TRBV16	TGTGCCAGCAGCCAATCGAGAGGGCTAGCGGGGCAGGAGACCCAGTACTTC	CASSQSRGLAGQETQYF
TRBJ2-5	once	-	TRBV4-1	TGCGCCAGCAGCCCGGAAAAAAACGGGCAAGAGACCCAGTACTTC	CASSPEKNGQETQYF
TRBJ2-3	-	-	TRBV28	TGTGCCAGCAGTTTAGTGGGGCTGGCAAGCACAGATACGCAGTATTTT	CASSLVGLASTDTQYF
TRBJ2-2	-	-	TRBV10-2	TGCGCCAGCAGTGAGTCGGGACCATCCGGGGAGCTGTTTTTT	CASSESGPSGELFF
TRBJ1-5	-	-	TRBV5-8	TGTGCCAGCAGCTTAGGGGGTTTCGGACAGCCCCAGCATTTT	CASSLGGFGQPQHF
TRBJ1-5	-	-	TRBV28	TGTGCCAGCAGTTTAAAGAGTTGGTTTAGCAATCAGCCCCAGCATTTT	CASSLKSWFSNQPQHF
TRBJ2-7	-	-	TRBV5-1	TGCGCCAGCAGCTGGGGCGGGATAGGGGTTCCCGAGCAGTACTTC	CASSWGGIGVPEQYF
TRBJ1-1	-	-	TRBV5-1	TGCGCCAGCAGCTTGGAGGGCTCCACTGAAGCTTTCTTT	CASSLEGSTEAFF
TRBJ2-2	-	-	TRBV6-5	TGTGCCAGCAGCACGGACACGAGGAACACCGGGGAGCTGTTTTTT	CASSTDTRNTGELFF
TRBJ1-2	-	-	TRBV5-4	TGTGCCAGCAGCTCGAAATCGGACAGCCTCTATGGCTACACCTTC	CASSSKSDSLYGYTF
TRBJ2-7	once	-	TRBV5-5	TGTGCCAGCAGCTCCCCCGCAAGATCCTACGAGCAGTACTTC	CASSSPARSYEQYF
TRBJ1-4	-	TRBD1	TRBV7-6	TGTGCCAGCAGTCTCCTCAGGGGGATTAATGAAAAACTGTTTTTT	CASSLLRGINEKLFF
TRBJ2-1	-	-	TRBV29-1	TGCAGCGTGGAGGGCGGGGCCGAGCAGTTCTTC	CSVEGGAEQFF
TRBJ1-5	-	-	TRBV5-6	TGTGCCAGCAGCCGCCAGGGATCCTATCAGCCCCAGCATTTT	CASSRQGSYQPQHF
TRBJ2-7	-	TRBD2	TRBV25-1	TGTGCCAGCAGTGACCACCTAGCGGGAGATTCCGAGCAGTACTTC	CASSDHLAGDSEQYF
TRBJ2-7	-	-	TRBV11-2	TGTGCCAGCAGCTTATCCCTCTACCGAAACTACGAGCAGTACTTC	CASSLSLYRNYEQYF
TRBJ1-1	-	-	TRBV5-1	TGCGCCAGCAGCCAGGGACCGGGGACTGAAGCTTTCTTT	CASSQGPGTEAFF
TRBJ1-1	-	-	TRBV18	TGTGCCAGCTCAAACAGGGCTGCGGGGACTGAAGCTTTCTTT	CASSNRAAGTEAFF
TRBJ2-3	-	-	TRBV29-1	TGCAGCGTCCGGACGCCCGCCCGCACAGATACGCAGTATTTT	CSVRTPARTDTQYF
TRBJ2-7	-	-	TRBV12-2	TGTGCAAGTCGCTTTTCCAGGAGAACTAGCGGGGGCTCCTACGAGCAGTACTTC	CASRFSRRTSGGSYEQYF
TRBJ1-4	-	-	TRBV2	TGTGCCAGCAGTGGTGAGGGGGGAGGGGTCGAAAAACTGTTTTTT	CASSGEGGGVEKLFF
TRBJ2-1	-	TRBD2	TRBV29-1	TGCAGCGCCACAGCCGAGACTAGCCCCAATGAGCAGTTCTTC	CSATAETSPNEQFF
TRBJ2-3	-	-	TRBV7-9	TGTGCCAGCAGCCGTTTAGGTTTGAGCACAGATACGCAGTATTTT	CASSRLGLSTDTQYF